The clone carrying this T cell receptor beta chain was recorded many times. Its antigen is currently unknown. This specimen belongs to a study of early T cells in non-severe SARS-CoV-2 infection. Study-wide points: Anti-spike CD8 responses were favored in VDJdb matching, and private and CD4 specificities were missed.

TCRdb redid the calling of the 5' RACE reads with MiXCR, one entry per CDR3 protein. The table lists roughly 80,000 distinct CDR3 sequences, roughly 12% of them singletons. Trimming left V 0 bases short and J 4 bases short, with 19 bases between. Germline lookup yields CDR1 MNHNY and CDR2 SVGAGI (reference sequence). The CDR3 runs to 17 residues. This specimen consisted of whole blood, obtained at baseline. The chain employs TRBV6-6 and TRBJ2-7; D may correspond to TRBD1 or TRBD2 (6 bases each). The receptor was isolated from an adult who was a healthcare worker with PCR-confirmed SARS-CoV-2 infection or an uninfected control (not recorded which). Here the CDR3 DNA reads TGTGCCAGCAGTTACTCCCTACCGGGGGCGGGGTTTTACGAGCAGTACTTC. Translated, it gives CASSYSLPGAGFYEQYF.